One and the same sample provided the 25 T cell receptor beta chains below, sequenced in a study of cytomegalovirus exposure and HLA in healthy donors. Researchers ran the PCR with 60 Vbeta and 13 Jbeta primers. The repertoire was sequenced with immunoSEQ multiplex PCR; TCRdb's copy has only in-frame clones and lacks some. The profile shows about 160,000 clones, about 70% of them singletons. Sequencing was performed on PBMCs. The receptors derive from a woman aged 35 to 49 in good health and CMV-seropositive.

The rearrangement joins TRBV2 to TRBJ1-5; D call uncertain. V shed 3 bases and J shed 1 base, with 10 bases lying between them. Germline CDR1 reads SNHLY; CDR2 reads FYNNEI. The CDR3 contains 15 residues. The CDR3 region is CASSEGRWSNQPQHF. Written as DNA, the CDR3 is TGTGCCAGCAGTGAGGGGAGGTGGAGCAATCAGCCCCAGCATTTT.

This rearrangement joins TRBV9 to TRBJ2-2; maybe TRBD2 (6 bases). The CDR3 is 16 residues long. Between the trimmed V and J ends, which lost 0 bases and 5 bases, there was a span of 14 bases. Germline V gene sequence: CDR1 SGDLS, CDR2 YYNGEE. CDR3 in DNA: TGTGCCAGCAGCGTAGCGGGAGAATGGAAAACCGGGGAGCTGTTTTTT. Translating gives CASSVAGEWKTGELFF.

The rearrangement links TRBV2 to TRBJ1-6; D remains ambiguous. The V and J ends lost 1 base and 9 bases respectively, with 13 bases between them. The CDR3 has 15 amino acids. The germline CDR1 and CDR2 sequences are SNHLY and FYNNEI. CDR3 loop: CASSEGGRSTSPLHF. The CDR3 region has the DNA TGTGCCAGCAGTGAAGGCGGCCGGAGCACTTCACCCCTCCACTTT.

CDR3 nucleotides: TGCGCCAGCAGCTTGGAACCGGGACTAACGGAGACCCAGTACTTC. It encodes CASSLEPGLTETQYF. The V gene is TRBV5-1, the J gene TRBJ2-5; 7 nucleotides match TRBD2. Per germline, CDR1 SGHRS and CDR2 YFSETQ. V lost 0 bases to trimming and J lost 5 bases; unmatched junction nucleotides: 7. CDR3 length equals 15 residues.

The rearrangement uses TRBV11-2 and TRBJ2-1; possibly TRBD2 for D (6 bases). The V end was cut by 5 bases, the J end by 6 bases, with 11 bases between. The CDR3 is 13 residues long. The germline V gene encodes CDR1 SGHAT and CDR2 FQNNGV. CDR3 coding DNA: TGTGCCAGCAGCGACTCGGGGGTCAATGAGCAGTTCTTC. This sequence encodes CASSDSGVNEQFF. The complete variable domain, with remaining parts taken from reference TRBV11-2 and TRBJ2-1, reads EAGVAQSPRYKIIEKRQSVAFWCNPISGHATLYWYQQILGQGPKLLIQFQNNGVVDDSQLPKDRFSAERLKGVDSTLKIQPAKLEDSAVYLCASSDSGVNEQFFGPGTRLTVL.

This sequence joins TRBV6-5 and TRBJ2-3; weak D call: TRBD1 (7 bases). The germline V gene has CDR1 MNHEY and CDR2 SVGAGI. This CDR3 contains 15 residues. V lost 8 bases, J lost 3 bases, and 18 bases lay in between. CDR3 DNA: TGTGCCAGCCGTAACAGGGGAGGTGGAACAGATACGCAGTATTTT. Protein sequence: CASRNRGGGTDTQYF.

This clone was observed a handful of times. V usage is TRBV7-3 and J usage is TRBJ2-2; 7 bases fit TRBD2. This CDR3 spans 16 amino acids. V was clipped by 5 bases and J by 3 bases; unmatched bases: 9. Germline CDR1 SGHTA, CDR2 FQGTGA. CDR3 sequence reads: CASSTYGTIDTGELFF. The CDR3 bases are TGTGCCAGCAGCACATACGGGACTATCGACACCGGGGAGCTGTTTTTT.

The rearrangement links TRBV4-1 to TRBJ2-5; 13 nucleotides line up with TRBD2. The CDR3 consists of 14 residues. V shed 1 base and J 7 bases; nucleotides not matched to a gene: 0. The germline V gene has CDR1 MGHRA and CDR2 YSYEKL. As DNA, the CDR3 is TGCGCCAGCAGCCAAGGACTAGCGGGGGGGACCCAGTACTTC. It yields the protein CASSQGLAGGTQYF.

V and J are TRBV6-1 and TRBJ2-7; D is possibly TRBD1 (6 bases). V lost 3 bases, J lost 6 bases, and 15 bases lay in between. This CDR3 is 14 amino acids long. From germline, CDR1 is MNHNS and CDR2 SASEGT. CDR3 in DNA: TGTGCCAGCAGTGAGAACACTGGGGGCGGCGAGCAGTACTTC. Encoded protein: CASSENTGGGEQYF.

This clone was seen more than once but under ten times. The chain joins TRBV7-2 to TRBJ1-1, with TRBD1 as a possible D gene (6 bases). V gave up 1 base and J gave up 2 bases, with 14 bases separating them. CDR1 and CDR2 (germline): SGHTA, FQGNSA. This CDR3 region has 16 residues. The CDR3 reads CASSLGPSGGNTEAFF. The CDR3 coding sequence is TGTGCCAGCAGCTTAGGCCCCTCGGGGGGCAACACTGAAGCTTTCTTT.

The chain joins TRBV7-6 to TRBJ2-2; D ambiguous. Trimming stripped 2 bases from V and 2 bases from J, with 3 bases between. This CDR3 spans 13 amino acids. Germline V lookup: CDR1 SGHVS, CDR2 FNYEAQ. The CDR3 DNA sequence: TGTGCCAGCAGCTTAAGCAACACCGGGGAGCTGTTTTTT. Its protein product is CASSLSNTGELFF.

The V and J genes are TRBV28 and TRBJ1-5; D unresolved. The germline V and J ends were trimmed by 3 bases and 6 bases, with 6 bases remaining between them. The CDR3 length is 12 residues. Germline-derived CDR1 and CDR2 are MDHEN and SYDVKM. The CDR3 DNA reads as TGTGCCAGCAGTTTTAATCGTCAGCCCCAGCATTTT. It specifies CASSFNRQPQHF.

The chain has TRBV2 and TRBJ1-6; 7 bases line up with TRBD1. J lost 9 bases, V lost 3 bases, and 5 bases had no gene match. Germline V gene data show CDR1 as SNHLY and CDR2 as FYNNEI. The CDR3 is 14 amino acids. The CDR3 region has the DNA TGTGCCAGCAGTGAGGACAGGTGGGGTTCACCCCTCCACTTT. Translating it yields CASSEDRWGSPLHF.

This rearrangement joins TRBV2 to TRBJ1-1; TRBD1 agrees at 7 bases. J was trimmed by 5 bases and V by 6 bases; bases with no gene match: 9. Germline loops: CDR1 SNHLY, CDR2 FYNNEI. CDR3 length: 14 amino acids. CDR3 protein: CASRTAPDRTEAFF. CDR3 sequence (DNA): TGTGCCAGCAGAACCGCTCCGGACAGGACTGAAGCTTTCTTT.

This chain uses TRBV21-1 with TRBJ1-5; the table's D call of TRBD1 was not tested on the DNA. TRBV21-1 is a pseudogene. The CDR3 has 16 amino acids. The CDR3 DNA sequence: TGTGCCAGCAGGACAGGTAACCTGAGGTCCAATCAGCCCCAGCATTTT. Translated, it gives CASRTGNLRSNQPQHF.

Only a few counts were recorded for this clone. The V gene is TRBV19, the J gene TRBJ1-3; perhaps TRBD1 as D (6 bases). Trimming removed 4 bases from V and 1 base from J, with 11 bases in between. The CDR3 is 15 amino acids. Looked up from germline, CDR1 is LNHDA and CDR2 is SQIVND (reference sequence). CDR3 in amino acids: CASSNGQNSGNTIYF. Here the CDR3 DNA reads TGTGCCAGTAGTAACGGACAGAATTCTGGAAACACCATATATTTT.

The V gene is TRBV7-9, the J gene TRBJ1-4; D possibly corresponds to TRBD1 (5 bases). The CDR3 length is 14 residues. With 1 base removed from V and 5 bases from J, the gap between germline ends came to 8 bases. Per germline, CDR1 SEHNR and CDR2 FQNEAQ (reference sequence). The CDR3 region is CASSLDQGNEKLFF. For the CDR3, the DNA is TGTGCCAGCAGCTTAGATCAGGGCAATGAAAAACTGTTTTTT.

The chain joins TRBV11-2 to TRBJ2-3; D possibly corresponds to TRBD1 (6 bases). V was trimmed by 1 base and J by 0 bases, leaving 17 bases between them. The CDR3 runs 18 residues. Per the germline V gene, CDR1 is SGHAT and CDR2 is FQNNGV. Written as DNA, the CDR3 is TGTGCCAGCAGCTTAGGGGCAGGGGCGTATTCTAGCACAGATACGCAGTATTTT. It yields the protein CASSLGAGAYSSTDTQYF.

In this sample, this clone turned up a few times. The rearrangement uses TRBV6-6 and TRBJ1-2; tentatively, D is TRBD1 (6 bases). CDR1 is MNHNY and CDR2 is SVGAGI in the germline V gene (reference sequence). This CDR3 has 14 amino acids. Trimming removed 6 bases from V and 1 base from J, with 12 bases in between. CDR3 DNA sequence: TGTGCCAGCAGGGAAAGACAGGATAACTATGGCTACACCTTC. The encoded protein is CASRERQDNYGYTF.

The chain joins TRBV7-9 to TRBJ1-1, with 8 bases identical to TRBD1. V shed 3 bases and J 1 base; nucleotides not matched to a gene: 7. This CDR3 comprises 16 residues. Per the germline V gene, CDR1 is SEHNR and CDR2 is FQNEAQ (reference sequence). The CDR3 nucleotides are TGTGCCAGCAGCTTCCCAACCGGGACAGGGAACACTGAAGCTTTCTTT. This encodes CASSFPTGTGNTEAFF.

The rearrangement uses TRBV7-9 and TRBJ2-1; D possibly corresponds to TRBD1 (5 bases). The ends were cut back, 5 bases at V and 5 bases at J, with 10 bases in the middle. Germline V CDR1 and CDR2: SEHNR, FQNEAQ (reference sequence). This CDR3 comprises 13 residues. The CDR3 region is CASSDSSDNEQFF. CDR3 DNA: TGTGCCAGCAGCGACAGTTCCGACAATGAGCAGTTCTTC.

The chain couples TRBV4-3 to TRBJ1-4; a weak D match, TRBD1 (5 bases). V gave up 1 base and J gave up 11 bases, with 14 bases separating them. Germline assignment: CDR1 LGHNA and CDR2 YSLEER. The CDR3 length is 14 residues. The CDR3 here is CASSQVNLEGKLFF. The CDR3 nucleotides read TGCGCCAGCAGCCAAGTCAATCTGGAGGGGAAACTGTTTTTT.

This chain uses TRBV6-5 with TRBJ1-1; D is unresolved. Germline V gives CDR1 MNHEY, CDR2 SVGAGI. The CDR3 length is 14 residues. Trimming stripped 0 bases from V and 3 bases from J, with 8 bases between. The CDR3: CASSYSRRDTEAFF. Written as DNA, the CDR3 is TGTGCCAGCAGTTACTCGAGGAGGGACACTGAAGCTTTCTTT.

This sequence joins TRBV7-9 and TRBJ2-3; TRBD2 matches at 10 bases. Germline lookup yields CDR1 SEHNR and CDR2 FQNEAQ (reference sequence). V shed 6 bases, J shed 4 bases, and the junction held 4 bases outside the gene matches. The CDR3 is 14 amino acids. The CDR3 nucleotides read TGTGCCAGCAGGCTTCTAGCGGGGGCAGATACGCAGTATTTT. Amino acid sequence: CASRLLAGADTQYF.

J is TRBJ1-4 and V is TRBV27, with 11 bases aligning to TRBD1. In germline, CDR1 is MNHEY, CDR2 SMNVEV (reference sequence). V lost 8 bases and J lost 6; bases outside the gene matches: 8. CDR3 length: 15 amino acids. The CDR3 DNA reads TGTGCCAGCGGACGTCCGGGACAGGGGGATGAAAAACTGTTTTTT. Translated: CASGRPGQGDEKLFF.